This T cell receptor (beta chain) derives from a study of human T cells and chemical hapten exposure (dated by TCRdb to about 2021). In terms of the full investigation: For sensitization, 2% DPC in acetone was applied to a 2 cm by 2 cm area of upper inner arm skin. Patch tests used Finn chambers with 0.01% DPC on the upper back, scored after 6 days by International Contact Dermatitis Research Group standards. In alopecia patients, the study followed how the peripheral blood TCR repertoire changed in vivo over primary and secondary sensitization to diphenylcyclopropenone (DPC), a hapten. Patient blood was sampled pre-sensitization (week 0) and at 2, 6 and about 24 weeks after DPC sensitization. The libraries were sequenced as a pool, and the TCR yield per sample differed mostly because of small variations in library volumes within the pool. The mostly female patient cohort included alopecia areata with under or over 50% scalp involvement, alopecia totalis and alopecia universalis. Blood for TCR sequencing was provided by twenty-nine alopecia patients at one to four time points (pre-sensitization, 2, 6 and 24 weeks). Patients additionally received weekly therapeutic DPC doses to the scalp throughout the approximately 25-week study period. The research as a whole found: Patch test score correlated positively with the number of PT1 expanded TCRs, reaching significance at thresholds 8, 16 and 32 but not at 4. After repeated subsampling, changes were observed in the strength of the expansion versus patch-test correlation and in the threshold at which the correlation became significant. All patients had alopecia, a presumed autoimmune disease, so their immune response might differ from that of healthy individuals. DPC sensitization did not change the number of TCRs with a frequency above 1 in 1000, and there was no evidence of changes in global repertoire structure. Significantly more large CDR3 similarity clusters were formed by expanded TCRs than by pre-sensitization or healthy control sets, consistent with antigen-driven responses.

The time point label, as the study defines it: patch test 2, 6 weeks after DPC sensitization. Per the publication, the treatment or condition label means: therapeutic diphenylcyclopropenone sensitization with weekly scalp DPC. At every patch-test visit, the blood draw took place before the patch test was put on. Patients were eligible if aged 18 to 70, diagnosed with alopecia and judged suitable for DPC therapy, and pregnant patients were excluded. Unfractionated whole blood was collected in Tempus Blood RNA tubes, and total RNA was extracted from that blood. The receptor library was made with RACE. Sequencing instrument: NextSeq 500. During library preparation, unique molecular identifiers were attached to individual cDNA molecules so that TCRs could be counted quantitatively and reproducibly. Each blood RNA sample was used to sequence both TCR alpha and TCR beta chains. As for how the authors treated the data: A median of around 100,000 TCRs per sample was observed, with a range of about 20,000 to 700,000. V, J and CDR3 annotation of the TCR reads was performed with the Decombinator software suite. For PS versus PT1 abundance plots, all samples were subsampled to the same number of TCRs (28,000). Expanded TCRs were defined as absent before sensitization and observed at least eight times at the 2-week time point. TCRdb reran the public reads through fastp at Q25 and MiXCR, keeping productive beta chains. For every CDR3 protein sequence, its rows merge into one entry that carries the most common genes and DNA. TCRdb, not the original authors, processed these V and J calls. In this sample the table shows approximately 89,000 distinct CDR3 sequences, 5% to 8.5% of which occur a single time. The ten largest clones add up to 1% to 1.5% of the sample.

Trimming takes 0 bases off V and 4 bases off J; junction bases not matched to a gene: 14. CDR1 and CDR2, looked up from the germline V gene (reference sequence), are SGHKS and YYEKEE. Its CDR3 holds 18 amino acids, cysteine through phenylalanine. The entry retains the CDR3 DNA only, 54 bases that are in frame from base 1. A note on this clonotype: Its antigen has not been determined. No base-level quality is on record; no much larger clone is a single base apart.

The clonotype comes from a woman aged 25 to 39 with alopecia areata. Some clones in this sample may be carry-over from other donors' samples. Here the chain combines TRBV5-5 and TRBJ1-2; the junction holds 8 bases that match TRBD1. The sample in question was whole blood, obtained in connection with sensitization to the hapten diphenylcyclopropenone (DPC). CDR3 protein: CASSLGPGDRTGGYGYTF. The DNA reads TGTGCCAGCAGCTTGGGTCCCGGGGACAGGACGGGCGGCTATGGCTACACCTTC.